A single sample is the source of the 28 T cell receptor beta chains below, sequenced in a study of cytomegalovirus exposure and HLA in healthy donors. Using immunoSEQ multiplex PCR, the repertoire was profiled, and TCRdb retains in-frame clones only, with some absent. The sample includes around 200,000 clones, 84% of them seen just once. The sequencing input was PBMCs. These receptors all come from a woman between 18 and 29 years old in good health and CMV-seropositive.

The DNA for the CDR3 is TGTGCCAGCAGCTTGGGACAGGGTGTAAGCTATGGCTACACCTTC. Its translation: CASSLGQGVSYGYTF. The chain links TRBV7-9 to TRBJ1-2; 9 bases are a match to TRBD1. J was trimmed by 4 bases and V by 3 bases; bases with no gene match: 6. CDR3 length: 15 amino acids. CDR1 SEHNR and CDR2 FQNEAQ come from the germline V gene (reference sequence).

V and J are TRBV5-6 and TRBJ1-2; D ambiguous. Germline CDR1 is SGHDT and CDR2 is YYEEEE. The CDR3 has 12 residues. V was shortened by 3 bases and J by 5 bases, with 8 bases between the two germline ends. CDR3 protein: CASSSIPYGYTF. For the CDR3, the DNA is TGTGCCAGCAGCTCTATACCTTATGGCTACACCTTC.

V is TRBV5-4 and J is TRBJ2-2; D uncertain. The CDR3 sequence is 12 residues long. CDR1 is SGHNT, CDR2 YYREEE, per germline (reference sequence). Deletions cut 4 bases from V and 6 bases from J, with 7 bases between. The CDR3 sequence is CASSTKAGELFF. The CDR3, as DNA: TGTGCCAGCAGCACTAAGGCCGGGGAGCTGTTTTTT.

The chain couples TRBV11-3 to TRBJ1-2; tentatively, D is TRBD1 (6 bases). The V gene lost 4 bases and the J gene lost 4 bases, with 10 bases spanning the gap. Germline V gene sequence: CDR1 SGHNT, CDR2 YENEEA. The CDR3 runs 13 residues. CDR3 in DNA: TGTGCCAGCAGCTCAACAGGGTCCTATGGCTACACCTTC. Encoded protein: CASSSTGSYGYTF.

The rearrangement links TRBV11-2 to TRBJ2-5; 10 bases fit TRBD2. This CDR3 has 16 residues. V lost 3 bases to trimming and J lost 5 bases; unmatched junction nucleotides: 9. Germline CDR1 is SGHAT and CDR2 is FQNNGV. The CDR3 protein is CASSFGSSGGPETQYF. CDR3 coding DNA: TGTGCCAGCAGCTTTGGGTCTAGCGGGGGCCCGGAGACCCAGTACTTC.

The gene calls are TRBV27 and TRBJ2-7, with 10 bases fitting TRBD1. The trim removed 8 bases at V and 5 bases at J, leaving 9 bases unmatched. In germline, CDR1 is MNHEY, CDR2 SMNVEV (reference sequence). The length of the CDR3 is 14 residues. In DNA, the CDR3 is TGTGCCAGCCGTAGGGACAGGGGAGAGAACGAGCAGTACTTC. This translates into CASRRDRGENEQYF.

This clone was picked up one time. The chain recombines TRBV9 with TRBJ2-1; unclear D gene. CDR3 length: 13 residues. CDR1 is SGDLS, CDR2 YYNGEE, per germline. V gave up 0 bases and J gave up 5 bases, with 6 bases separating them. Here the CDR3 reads CASSVDFNNEQFF. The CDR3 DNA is TGTGCCAGCAGCGTAGACTTCAACAATGAGCAGTTCTTC.

CDR3 nucleotides: TGCGCCAGCAGCCCCTCCCACCGGTTGAATCAGCCCCAGCATTTT. Its translation: CASSPSHRLNQPQHF. The chain is built from TRBV4-1 and TRBJ1-5; D is uncertain. This CDR3 region has 15 residues. CDR1 and CDR2 (germline): MGHRA, YSYEKL. Trimming left V 4 bases short and J 4 bases short, with 14 bases between.

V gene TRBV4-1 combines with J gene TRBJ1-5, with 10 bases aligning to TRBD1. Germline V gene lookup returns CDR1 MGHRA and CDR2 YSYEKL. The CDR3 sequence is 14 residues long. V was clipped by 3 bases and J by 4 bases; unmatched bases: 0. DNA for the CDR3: TGCGCCAGCAGCCAGGACAGGGGGAATCAGCCCCAGCATTTT. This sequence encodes CASSQDRGNQPQHF.

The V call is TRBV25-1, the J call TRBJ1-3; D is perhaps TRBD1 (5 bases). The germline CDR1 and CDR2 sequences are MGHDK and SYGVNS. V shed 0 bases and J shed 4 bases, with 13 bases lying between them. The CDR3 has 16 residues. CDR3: CASSEYRGVVGNTIYF. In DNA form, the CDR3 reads TGTGCCAGCAGTGAATATCGGGGGGTTGTAGGAAACACCATATATTTT.

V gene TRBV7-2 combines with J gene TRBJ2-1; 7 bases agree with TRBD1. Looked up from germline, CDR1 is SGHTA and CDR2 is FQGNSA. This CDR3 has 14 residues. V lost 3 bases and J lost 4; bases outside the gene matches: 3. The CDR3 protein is CASSFPGQYNEQFF. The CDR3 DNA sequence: TGTGCCAGCAGCTTCCCGGGACAGTACAATGAGCAGTTCTTC.

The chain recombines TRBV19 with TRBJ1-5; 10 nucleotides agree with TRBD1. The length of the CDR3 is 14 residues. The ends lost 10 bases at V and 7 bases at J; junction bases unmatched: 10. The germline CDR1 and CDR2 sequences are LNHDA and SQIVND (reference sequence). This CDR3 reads CATGTGAALQPQHF. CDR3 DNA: TGTGCCACCGGGACAGGGGCCGCTCTACAGCCCCAGCATTTT.

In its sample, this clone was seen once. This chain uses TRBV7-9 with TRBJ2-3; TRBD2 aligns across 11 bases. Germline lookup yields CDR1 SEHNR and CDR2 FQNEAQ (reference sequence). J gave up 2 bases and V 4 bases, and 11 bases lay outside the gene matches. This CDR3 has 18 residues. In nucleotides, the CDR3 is TGTGCCAGCAGCTCCCCTACGACTAGCGGGGTTACCACAGATACGCAGTATTTT. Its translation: CASSSPTTSGVTTDTQYF.

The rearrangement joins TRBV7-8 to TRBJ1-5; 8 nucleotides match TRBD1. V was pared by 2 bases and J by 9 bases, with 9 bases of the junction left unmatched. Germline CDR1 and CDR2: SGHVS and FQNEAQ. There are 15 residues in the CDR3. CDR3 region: CASSLLGQGLSPQHF. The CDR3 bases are TGTGCCAGCAGCTTACTCGGACAGGGCCTGTCGCCCCAGCATTTT.

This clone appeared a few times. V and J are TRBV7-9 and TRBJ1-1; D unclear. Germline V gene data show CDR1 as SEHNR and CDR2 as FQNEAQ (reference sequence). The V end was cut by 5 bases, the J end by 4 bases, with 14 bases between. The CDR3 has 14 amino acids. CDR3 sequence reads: CASSPALGSTEAFF. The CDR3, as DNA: TGTGCCAGCAGCCCGGCCCTAGGGAGCACTGAAGCTTTCTTT.

CDR3 sequence reads: CSVEQGWDTQYF. For the CDR3, the DNA is TGCAGCGTTGAACAGGGTTGGGATACGCAGTATTTT. V gene TRBV29-1 combines with J gene TRBJ2-3; D possibly corresponds to TRBD1 (5 bases). This CDR3 has 12 residues. V was trimmed by 2 bases and J by 6 bases, leaving 9 bases between them. The germline CDR1 and CDR2 sequences are SQVTM and ANQGSEA.

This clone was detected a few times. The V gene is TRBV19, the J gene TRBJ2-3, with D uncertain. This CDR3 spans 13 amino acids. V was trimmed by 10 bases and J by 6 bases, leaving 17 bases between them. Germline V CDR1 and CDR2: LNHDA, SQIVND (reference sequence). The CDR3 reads CATESNSRDTQYF. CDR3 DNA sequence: TGTGCCACCGAATCCAACAGCCGGGATACGCAGTATTTT.

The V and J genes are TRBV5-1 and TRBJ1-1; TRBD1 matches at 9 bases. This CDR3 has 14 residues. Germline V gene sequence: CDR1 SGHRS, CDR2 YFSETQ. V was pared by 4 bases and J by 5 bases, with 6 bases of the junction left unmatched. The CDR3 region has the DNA TGCGCCAGCAGCCGACAAGACAGGGGGACTGAAGCTTTCTTT. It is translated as CASSRQDRGTEAFF.

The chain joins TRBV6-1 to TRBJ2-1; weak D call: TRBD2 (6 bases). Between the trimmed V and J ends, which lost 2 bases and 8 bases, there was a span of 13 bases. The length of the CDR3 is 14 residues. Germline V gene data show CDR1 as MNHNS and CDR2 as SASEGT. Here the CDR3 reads CASSELWEVYEQFF. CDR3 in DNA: TGTGCCAGCAGTGAACTATGGGAGGTATATGAGCAGTTCTTC.

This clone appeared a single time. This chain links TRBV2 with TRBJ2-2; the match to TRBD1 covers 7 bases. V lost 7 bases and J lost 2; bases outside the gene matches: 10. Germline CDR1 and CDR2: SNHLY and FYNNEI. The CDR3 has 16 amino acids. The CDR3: CASNANNRGNTGELFF. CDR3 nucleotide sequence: TGTGCCAGCAACGCCAATAACAGGGGCAACACCGGGGAGCTGTTTTTT.

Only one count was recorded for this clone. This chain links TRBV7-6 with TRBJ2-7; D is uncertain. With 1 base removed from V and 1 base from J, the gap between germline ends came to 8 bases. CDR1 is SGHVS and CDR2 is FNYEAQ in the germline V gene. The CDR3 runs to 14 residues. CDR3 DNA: TGTGCCAGCAGCTTAGGATACGGGTCCTACGAGCAGTACTTC. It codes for CASSLGYGSYEQYF.

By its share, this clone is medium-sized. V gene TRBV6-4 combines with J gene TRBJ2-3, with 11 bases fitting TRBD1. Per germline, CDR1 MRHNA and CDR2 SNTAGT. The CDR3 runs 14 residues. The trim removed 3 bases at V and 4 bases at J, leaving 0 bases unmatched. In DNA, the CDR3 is TGTGCCAGCAGTGAGGGACAGGGGGCAGATACGCAGTATTTT. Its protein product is CASSEGQGADTQYF.

DNA of the CDR3: TGTGCCAGCAGTCGCAGCCCCAGGGGAATGTCGCAAGAGACCCAGTACTTC. It is translated as CASSRSPRGMSQETQYF. This chain connects TRBV27 to TRBJ2-5; weak D call: TRBD1 (6 bases). This CDR3 is built from 17 residues. The germline CDR1 and CDR2 sequences are MNHEY and SMNVEV (reference sequence). V gave up 5 bases and J gave up 2 bases, with 21 bases separating them.

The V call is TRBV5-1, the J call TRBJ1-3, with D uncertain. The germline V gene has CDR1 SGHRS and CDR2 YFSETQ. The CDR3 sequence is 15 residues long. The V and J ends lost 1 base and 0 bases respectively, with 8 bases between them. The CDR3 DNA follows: TGCGCCAGCAGCTTGTCTGGGCTCTCTGGAAACACCATATATTTT. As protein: CASSLSGLSGNTIYF.

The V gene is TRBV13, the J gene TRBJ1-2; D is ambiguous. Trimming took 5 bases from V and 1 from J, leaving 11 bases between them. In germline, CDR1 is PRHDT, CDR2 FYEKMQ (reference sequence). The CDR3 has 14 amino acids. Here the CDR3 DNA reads TGTGCCAGCAGCCCCGCAGGTGGTAACTATGGCTACACCTTC. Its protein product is CASSPAGGNYGYTF.

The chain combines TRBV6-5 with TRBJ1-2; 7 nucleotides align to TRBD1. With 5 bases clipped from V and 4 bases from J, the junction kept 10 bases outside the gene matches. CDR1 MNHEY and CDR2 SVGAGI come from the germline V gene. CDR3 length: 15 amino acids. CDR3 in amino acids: CASSTNPGQLYGYTF. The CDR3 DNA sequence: TGTGCCAGCAGTACCAACCCGGGACAGCTCTATGGCTACACCTTC.

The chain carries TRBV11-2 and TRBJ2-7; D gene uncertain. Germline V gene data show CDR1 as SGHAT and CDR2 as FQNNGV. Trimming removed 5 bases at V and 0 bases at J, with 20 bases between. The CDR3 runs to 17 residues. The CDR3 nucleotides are TGTGCCAGCAGCCCACGCCGTGCAGGTCCTCTCTCCTACGAGCAGTACTTC. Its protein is CASSPRRAGPLSYEQYF.

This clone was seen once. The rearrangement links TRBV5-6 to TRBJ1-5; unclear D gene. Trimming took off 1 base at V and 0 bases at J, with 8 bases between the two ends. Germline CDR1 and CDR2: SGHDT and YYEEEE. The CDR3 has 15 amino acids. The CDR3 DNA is TGTGCCAGCAGCTTGTTTCGTGTTAGCAATCAGCCCCAGCATTTT. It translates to CASSLFRVSNQPQHF.